The 3 T cell receptor beta chains presented below share a single source sample, sequenced in a study of persistence of HIV-infected CD4 T cells. The libraries were made with immunoSEQ version 4 in survey mode. Assay: immunoSEQ multiplex PCR; the TCRdb copy retains only in-frame clones and omits some. This table has tens of thousands of clones, around 80% appearing once. Their antigens are not known. The stimulus was lysate of CMV-infected fibroblasts, 9 to 10 ug/mL. CD40L/CD69 double-negative CD45RO-high memory CD4+ T cells were collected. The specimen comprised CD4+ T cells sorted from PBMCs after approximately 19-hour stimulation, sampled from a patient who received antiretroviral therapy. These receptors originate from an adult woman with HIV who was CMV-seropositive.

The chain has TRBV7-3 and TRBJ2-1, with a tentative D call TRBD2 (6 bases). Per the germline V gene, CDR1 is SGHTA and CDR2 is FQGTGA. V gave up 5 bases and J gave up 5 bases, with 19 bases separating them. The CDR3 totals 16 residues. In nucleotides, the CDR3 is TGTGCCAGCAGCCCCCAGGGCGGGGTGCAGCACAATGAGCAGTTCTTC. As protein: CASSPQGGVQHNEQFF.

V gene TRBV6-5 combines with J gene TRBJ2-7, with D hard to call. The CDR3 extends over 13 amino acids. The germline CDR1 and CDR2 sequences are MNHEY and SVGAGI. V lost 6 bases to trimming and J lost 2 bases, with 11 bases between them. Here the CDR3 DNA reads TGTGCCAGCAGGCTAGGGCTCCCCTACGAGCAGTACTTC. Encoded protein: CASRLGLPYEQYF.

With regard to this clone: An end of the junction differs from the germline gene, which may be a read error. This sequence joins TRBV10-2 and TRBJ2-3; D gene uncertain. The CDR3 consists of 12 residues. CDR1 WSHSY and CDR2 SAAADI come from the germline V gene. This CDR3 is CASSEPASLVHF. CDR3 nucleotides: TGCGCCAGCAGTGAGCCGGCTAGTCTGGTCCATTTT.